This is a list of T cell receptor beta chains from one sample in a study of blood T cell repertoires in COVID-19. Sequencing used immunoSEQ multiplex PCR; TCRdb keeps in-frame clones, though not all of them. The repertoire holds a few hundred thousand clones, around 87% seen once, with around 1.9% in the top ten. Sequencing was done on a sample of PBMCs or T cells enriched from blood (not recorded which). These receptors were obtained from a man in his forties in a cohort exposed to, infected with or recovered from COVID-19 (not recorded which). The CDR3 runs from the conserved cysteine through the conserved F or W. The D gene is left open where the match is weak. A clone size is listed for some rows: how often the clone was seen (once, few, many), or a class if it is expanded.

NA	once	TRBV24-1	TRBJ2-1	CATSDFGGNGEQFF	TGTGCCACCAGTGATTTTGGCGGGAACGGTGAGCAGTTCTTC
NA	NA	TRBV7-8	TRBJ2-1	CASSSGVATFF	TGTGCCAGCAGCTCCGGGGTAGCTACGTTCTTC
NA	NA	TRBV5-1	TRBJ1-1	CASSLERLGSTEAFF	TGCGCCAGCAGCTTGGAAAGGCTGGGCTCCACTGAAGCTTTCTTT
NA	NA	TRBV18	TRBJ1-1	CASSPPEGTEAFF	TGTGCCAGCTCACCACCCGAGGGCACTGAAGCTTTCTTT
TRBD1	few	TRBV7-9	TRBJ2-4	CASSLASGTGGLGNIQYF	TGTGCCAGCAGCTTAGCGAGTGGGACAGGGGGATTGGGAAACATTCAGTACTTC
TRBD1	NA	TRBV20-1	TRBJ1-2	CSASGQGYGYTF	TGCAGTGCTAGTGGACAGGGCTATGGCTACACCTTC
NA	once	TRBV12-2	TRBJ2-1	CASRLGLAGYNEQFF	TGTGCAAGTCGCTTAGGACTAGCGGGATACAATGAGCAGTTCTTC
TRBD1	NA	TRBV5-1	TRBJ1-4	CASRERGLGEKLFF	TGCGCCAGCAGGGAGAGGGGGCTAGGGGAAAAACTGTTTTTT
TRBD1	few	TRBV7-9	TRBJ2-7	CASSLTGGQFEQYF	TGTGCCAGCAGCTTGACAGGGGGCCAGTTCGAGCAGTACTTC
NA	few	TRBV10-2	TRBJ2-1	CASSVARGNEQFF	TGCGCCAGCAGTGTTGCTCGGGGCAATGAGCAGTTCTTC
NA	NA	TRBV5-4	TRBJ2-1	CASSPGSSGFDFGQFF	TGTGCCAGCAGCCCCGGGAGTAGCGGCTTTGATTTTGGGCAGTTCTTC
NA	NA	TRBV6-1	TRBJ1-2	CASSEQEHYGYTF	TGTGCCAGCAGTGAACAGGAACACTATGGCTACACCTTC
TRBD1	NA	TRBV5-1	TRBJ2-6	CASRGGFSSGANVLTF	TGCGCCAGCAGAGGGGGCTTCTCCTCTGGGGCCAACGTCCTGACTTTC
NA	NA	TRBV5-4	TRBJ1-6	CASSPGGRGYNSPLHF	TGTGCCAGCAGCCCGGGGGGACGGGGGTATAATTCACCCCTCCACTTT
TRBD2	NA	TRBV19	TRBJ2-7	CASSNRLAAYEQYF	TGTGCCAGTAGTAACCGCCTAGCGGCCTACGAGCAGTACTTC
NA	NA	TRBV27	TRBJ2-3	CASSFRTDYTDTQYF	TGTGCCAGCAGTTTTAGGACAGATTACACAGATACGCAGTATTTT
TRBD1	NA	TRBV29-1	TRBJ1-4	CSVEDLRDRGTNEKLFF	TGCAGCGTTGAAGATCTCCGGGACAGGGGAACTAATGAAAAACTGTTTTTT
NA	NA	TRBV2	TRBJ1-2	CASSGGGDGYTF	TGTGCCAGCAGTGGAGGCGGGGATGGCTACACCTTC
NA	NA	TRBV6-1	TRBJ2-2	CASSEVGGSGELFF	TGTGCCAGCAGTGAGGTGGGAGGTTCCGGGGAGCTGTTTTTT
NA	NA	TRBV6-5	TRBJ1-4	CASRRTVDEKLFF	TGTGCCAGCAGAAGGACAGTCGATGAAAAACTGTTTTTT
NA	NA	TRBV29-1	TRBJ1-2	CSVRGGANYGYTF	TGCAGCGTCCGCGGCGGTGCTAACTATGGCTACACCTTC
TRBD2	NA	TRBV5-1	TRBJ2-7	CASSLPREGSEQYF	TGCGCCAGCAGCTTGCCGCGGGAGGGAAGCGAGCAGTACTTC
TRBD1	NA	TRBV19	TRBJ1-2	CASSIYPGGTGNGYTF	TGTGCCAGTAGTATTTACCCTGGAGGGACAGGGAATGGCTACACCTTC
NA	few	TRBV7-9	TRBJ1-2	CASSLALRSGSLDGYTF	TGTGCCAGCAGCTTAGCGCTACGGTCAGGGTCCCTGGATGGCTACACCTTC
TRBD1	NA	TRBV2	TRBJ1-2	CASSVQGLDGYTF	TGTGCCAGCAGCGTACAGGGGCTCGATGGCTACACCTTC
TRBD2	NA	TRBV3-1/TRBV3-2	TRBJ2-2	CASSQPLAGGYTGELFF	TGTGCCAGCAGCCAGCCTCTAGCGGGAGGGTACACCGGGGAGCTGTTTTTT
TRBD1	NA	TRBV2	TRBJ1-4	CVSSEATGGDEKLFF	TGTGTCAGCAGTGAAGCGACAGGGGGCGATGAAAAACTGTTTTTT
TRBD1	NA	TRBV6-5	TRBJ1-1	CASSPGGLGTEAFF	TGTGCCAGCAGTCCAGGGGGCTTGGGGACTGAAGCTTTCTTT
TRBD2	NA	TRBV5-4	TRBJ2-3	CASSLGAGETVDTQYF	TGTGCCAGCAGCTTGGGAGCGGGAGAGACGGTGGATACGCAGTATTTT
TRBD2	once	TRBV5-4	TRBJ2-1	CASSLELASYNEQFF	TGTGCCAGCAGCTTGGAACTAGCGAGTTACAATGAGCAGTTCTTC